The rows below give T cell receptor beta chains drawn from one sample of a study of OX40 agonist ivuxolimab in advanced cancers. Only in-frame clones appear in the TCRdb table, and some are missing; sequencing was by immunoSEQ multiplex PCR. This table holds 75,000 to 95,000 clones, around 90% found once. Specimen: CD4+ or CD8+ T cells sorted from blood, collected in a trial of the OX40 agonist ivuxolimab. The receptors were sampled from an adult with an advanced solid tumor such as melanoma, head and neck, liver or kidney cancer. Both conserved end residues are trimmed from each CDR3.

v_call,cdr3_aa
TRBV6-5,ASSYSPAVSYNEQF
TRBV27,ASSATSGGYNEQF
TRBV7-9,ASSYGTGSLNTEAF
TRBV9,ASSPRNYFEAF
TRBV10-3,AISEVFRGGFTEAF
TRBV2,ASSPVGRTNYGYT
TRBV27,ASRNRDRRTDTQY
TRBV6-4,ASSGPTSGDSYEQY
TRBV9,ASSYSGGTGELF
TRBV27,ASSLTPTGVLLEQY
TRBV10-3,AISALWTGDGRGYEQY
TRBV7-2,ASSSGPGGNSPLH
TRBV4-2,ASSQLRTGEEYGYT
TRBV10-3,AISEAGTAYTDTQY
TRBV19,ASSTTSSYNEQF
TRBV2,ASGRGRGYEQY
TRBV4-1,ASSDRGDTGELF